The 21 T cell receptor beta chains listed next were all sequenced from one sample in a study of human T cells and chemical hapten exposure. Time point given: healthy volunteer bleed at 2 weeks. The authors' total RNA extraction used unfractionated whole blood. TCRdb re-analysed the RACE reads in MiXCR, keeping a single row per CDR3 protein. The table has roughly 48,000 distinct CDR3 sequences, 3.5% to 5% seen once. Sequenced input: whole blood. These TCRs come from a human donor in good health. Some clones in this sample may be carry-over from other donors' samples.

In this sample, this clonotype turned up many times. The rearrangement links TRBV6-5 to TRBJ1-4; the D is unclear. Deletions cut 1 base from V and 8 bases from J, with 14 bases between. CDR3 length equals 15 residues. Per the germline V gene, CDR1 is MNHEY and CDR2 is SVGAGI. CDR3 nucleotide sequence: TGTGCCAGCAGTTACTTGCAGAATATGGGGGAAAAACTGTTTTTT. It yields the protein CASSYLQNMGEKLFF.

This clonotype was counted many times. The V call is TRBV7-2, the J call TRBJ2-3, with a possible D match to TRBD2 (6 bases). V gave up 5 bases and J gave up 0 bases, with 12 bases separating them. Germline V gene data show CDR1 as SGHTA and CDR2 as FQGNSA. CDR3 length equals 15 residues. CDR3 sequence reads: CASSPDYLSTDTQYF. CDR3 bases: TGTGCCAGCAGCCCGGACTACCTAAGCACAGATACGCAGTATTTT.

The chain employs TRBV20-1 and TRBJ2-1; 13 bases agree with TRBD2. The CDR3 sequence is 16 residues long. J gave up 7 bases and V 5 bases, and 11 bases lay outside the gene matches. Germline V lookup: CDR1 DFQATT, CDR2 SNEGSKA (reference sequence). CDR3 in DNA: TGCAGTGCTTCCCCCCGTCGACTAGCGGGAGGTAATGAGCAGTTCTTC. Its protein is CSASPRRLAGGNEQFF.

This clonotype was seen ten or more times. The V and J genes are TRBV6-5 and TRBJ1-1, with D possibly matching TRBD1 (6 bases). The ends were cut back, 7 bases at V and 1 base at J, with 19 bases in the middle. Looked up from germline, CDR1 is MNHEY and CDR2 is SVGAGI. The CDR3 runs to 16 residues. Here the CDR3 DNA reads TGTGCCAGCACCCTCACAAGGGGGGTAGCGAACACTGAAGCTTTCTTT. Encoded protein: CASTLTRGVANTEAFF.

At least ten counts were recorded for this clonotype. This sequence joins TRBV6-4 and TRBJ2-1; 7 bases agree with TRBD2. Losses at the gene ends were 4 bases for V and 10 bases for J; bases not matched to a gene: 7. Germline values: CDR1 MRHNA, CDR2 SNTAGT. This CDR3 is 13 amino acids long. The CDR3 here is CASSAEVTSEQFF. In nucleotides, the CDR3 is TGTGCCAGCAGTGCCGAAGTGACTAGCGAGCAGTTCTTC.

This clonotype was seen repeatedly, ten times or more. This chain links TRBV7-2 with TRBJ2-3; TRBD1 matches at 7 bases. The germline V gene has CDR1 SGHTA and CDR2 FQGNSA. The CDR3 runs to 14 residues. The ends lost 5 bases at V and 3 bases at J; junction bases unmatched: 5. The CDR3 loop is CASSRDSITDTQYF. DNA for the CDR3: TGTGCCAGCAGCCGGGACAGTATTACAGATACGCAGTATTTT.

This clonotype was counted many times. J is TRBJ2-7 and V is TRBV9; TRBD1 matches 8 bases. This CDR3 region has 14 residues. J lost 1 base, V lost 0 bases, and 0 bases had no gene match. CDR1 is SGDLS, CDR2 YYNGEE, per germline. The chain's CDR3 is CASSVDRGSYEQYF. The CDR3 coding sequence is TGTGCCAGCAGCGTAGACAGGGGGTCCTACGAGCAGTACTTC.

Ten or more counts support this clonotype. Its ends do not fully match the called genes, so a read error is possible. The chain has TRBV7-7 and TRBJ2-1; 7 nucleotides align to TRBD1. The germline V gene encodes CDR1 SSHAT and CDR2 FNYEAQ (reference sequence). The length of the CDR3 is 13 residues. The DNA of the CDR3 is TGTGCTAGCAGCTTAGTAGGGGGCGGTGAGCAGTTCTTC. It yields the protein CASSLVGGGEQFF. Looking up the rest from reference TRBV7-7 and TRBJ2-1 gives the full variable domain: GAGVSQSPRYKVTKRGQDVTLRCDPISSHATLYWYQQALGQGPEFLTYFNYEAQPDKSGLPSDRFSAERPEGSISTLTIQRTEQRDSAMYRCASSLVGGGEQFFGPGTRLTVL.

This clonotype occurred many times. V and J are TRBV18 and TRBJ1-2, with 8 nucleotides matching TRBD1. Trimming at V came to 1 base and at J to 2 bases, leaving 6 bases not matched to a gene. This CDR3 region has 16 residues. The V gene's germline CDR1 is KGHSH and CDR2 LQKENI. The CDR3 protein is CASSPQVWTGNYGYTF. The CDR3 DNA follows: TGTGCCAGCTCACCACAAGTCTGGACAGGGAACTATGGCTACACCTTC.

This clonotype was seen a few times. CDR3 sequence reads: CSARVNQNTEAFF. In nucleotides, the CDR3 is TGCAGTGCTAGAGTTAACCAGAACACTGAAGCTTTCTTT. The V call is TRBV20-1, the J call TRBJ1-1; D ambiguous. The CDR3 is made up of 13 amino acids. Germline CDR1 DFQATT, CDR2 SNEGSKA (reference sequence). V was clipped by 1 base and J by 1 base, with 7 bases between them.

This clonotype showed up many times. The DNA for the CDR3 is TGCAGCGTTGAAGACCAGGGTCACTACAATGAGCAGTTCTTC. Protein: CSVEDQGHYNEQFF. This chain uses TRBV29-1 with TRBJ2-1, with D possibly matching TRBD1 (5 bases). Germline V gene lookup returns CDR1 SQVTM and CDR2 ANQGSEA. The CDR3 sequence is 14 residues long. V was pared by 0 bases and J by 3 bases, with 9 bases between.

This clonotype was seen at least ten times. The rearrangement joins TRBV30 to TRBJ1-1; 9 nucleotides agree with TRBD1. V shed 5 bases, J shed 4 bases, and the junction held 8 bases outside the gene matches. The CDR3 extends over 14 amino acids. Germline CDR1 and CDR2: GTSNPN and SVGIG (reference sequence). As DNA, the CDR3 is TGTGCCTGGGATACAGGGGGCGCGAGCACTGAAGCTTTCTTT. This encodes CAWDTGGASTEAFF.

Ten or more counts support this clonotype. The CDR3 bases are TGTGCCAGCAGTTTTAGCAATCAGCCCCAGCATTTT. Protein sequence: CASSFSNQPQHF. The chain combines TRBV12-3 or TRBV12-4 with TRBJ1-5; no definite D call. V was pared by 3 bases and J by 0 bases, with 0 bases between. This CDR3 is built from 12 residues.

This clonotype has ten or more counts. The chain is built from TRBV25-1 and TRBJ2-7; D is ambiguous. V lost 4 bases and J lost 6, with 10 bases in between. Germline V gives CDR1 MGHDK, CDR2 SYGVNS. The CDR3 consists of 12 residues. DNA for the CDR3: TGTGCCAGCAGTGGGAACTACCTCGAGCAGTACTTC. The encoded protein is CASSGNYLEQYF.

In its sample, this clonotype was seen many times. The CDR3 region is CASSLVAGSVSGANVLTF. The CDR3 region has the DNA TGCGCCAGCAGCTTGGTAGCAGGGTCTGTCTCTGGGGCCAACGTCCTGACTTTC. This sequence joins TRBV5-1 and TRBJ2-6; TRBD1 might be the D (5 bases). The CDR3 spans 18 residues. Germline V gives CDR1 SGHRS, CDR2 YFSETQ. Trimming shortened V by 0 bases and J by 0 bases, and 13 bases separated the two germline ends.

This clonotype was recorded many times. The rearrangement links TRBV4-1 to TRBJ1-2; D remains ambiguous. The V and J ends lost 5 bases and 0 bases respectively, with 4 bases between them. The germline V gene has CDR1 MGHRA and CDR2 YSYEKL. The CDR3 extends over 12 amino acids. The CDR3 loop is CASSGPNYGYTF. As DNA, the CDR3 is TGCGCCAGCAGCGGACCTAACTATGGCTACACCTTC.

In its sample, this clonotype was seen many times. This sequence joins TRBV28 and TRBJ2-2; D ambiguous. The CDR3 length is 14 residues. V was pared by 6 bases and J by 0 bases, with 8 bases between. Germline CDR1 and CDR2: MDHEN and SYDVKM. The CDR3 reads CASSRTPNTGELFF. The CDR3 DNA reads as TGTGCCAGCAGCAGGACCCCGAACACCGGGGAGCTGTTTTTT.

This clonotype showed up many times. The V and J genes are TRBV25-1 and TRBJ1-1; 8 nucleotides align to TRBD1. Trimming took 8 bases from V and 0 from J; bases not matched to a gene: 14. There are 17 residues in the CDR3. The germline V gene encodes CDR1 MGHDK and CDR2 SYGVNS. DNA for the CDR3: TGTGCCAGCGGTTCACAGGGGGTAAACCTCTTGAACACTGAAGCTTTCTTT. Translated, it gives CASGSQGVNLLNTEAFF.

Of note for this clonotype: This may come from a read error, since a much larger clone is one base off. V usage is TRBV7-6 and J usage is TRBJ1-1, with D tentatively TRBD1 (5 bases). The CDR3 has 14 amino acids. Looked up from germline, CDR1 is SGHVS and CDR2 is FNYEAQ. Trimming shortened V by 6 bases and J by 1 base, and 12 bases separated the two germline ends. Here the CDR3 reads CASRRGPKNTEAFF. In DNA form, the CDR3 reads TGTGCCAGCAGACGGGGACCCAAGAACACTGAAGCTTTCTTT.

This clonotype was recorded at least ten times. The chain joins TRBV5-1 to TRBJ2-6, with TRBD1 as a possible D gene (5 bases). V was shortened by 1 base and J by 0 bases, with 8 bases between the two germline ends. The CDR3 runs to 16 residues. Germline values: CDR1 SGHRS, CDR2 YFSETQ. CDR3 sequence (DNA): TGCGCCAGCAGCTTGCCAGGGAACTCTGGGGCCAACGTCCTGACTTTC. Protein sequence: CASSLPGNSGANVLTF.

This clonotype was picked up many times. The rearrangement uses TRBV29-1 and TRBJ2-3, with a possible D match to TRBD1 (6 bases). V gave up 3 bases and J gave up 0 bases, with 13 bases separating them. The germline gives CDR1 SQVTM, CDR2 ANQGSEA. The CDR3 covers 15 residues. CDR3 amino acids: CSVEGDRTSTDTQYF. For the CDR3, the DNA is TGCAGCGTTGAGGGTGACAGGACAAGCACAGATACGCAGTATTTT.